This TCR beta chain was captured by sequencing in a study of T cell changes during pregnancy in multiple sclerosis. This clone was observed a single time. Germline lookup yields CDR1 SGHTA and CDR2 FQGNSA. V shed 0 bases and J shed 7 bases, with 16 bases lying between them. The CDR3 length is 16 residues. TCRdb's copy holds only in-frame clones and misses some; the assay was immunoSEQ multiplex PCR. The data show about 50,000 clones, with 92% seen just once and roughly 0.4% held by the top ten. This clonotype originated in a female donor with multiple sclerosis, enrolled in a pregnancy study. This specimen consisted of CD4+ T cells from peripheral blood mononuclear cells, obtained after pregnancy. The V gene is TRBV7-2, the J gene TRBJ2-1; D gene ambiguous. This chain's CDR3 is CASSLAPPNSGNEQFF. CDR3 DNA sequence: TGTGCCAGCAGCTTAGCGCCCCCGAACAGTGGAAATGAGCAGTTCTTC.